The rows below give T cell receptor beta chains drawn from one sample of a study of regulatory T cells in long-lasting Graves disease. TCRdb fed the multiplex PCR reads into MiXCR, producing one record per CDR3 protein. This sample has 500,000 or so distinct CDR3 sequences; 15% to 20% occur once, and the top ten carry 12%. This sample also belongs to another study, concerning T cells in Graves' hyperthyroidism and ophthalmopathy.

The sequencing here drew on peripheral blood mononuclear cells (PBMCs), taken at new diagnosis, from a patient treated with antithyroid drugs. The receptors were gathered from a man in his forties with Graves disease. Both conserved end residues are part of each CDR3. The D gene is left open where the match is weak. Only some rows state a clone size, as once, few, many or a class for expanded clones.

j_call clone_size v_call d_call cdr3_aa cdr3_nt
TRBJ2-7 - TRBV6-2/TRBV6-3 TRBD2 CASGISPAGSYEQYF TGTGCCAGCGGCATCTCCCCAGCGGGATCCTACGAGCAGTACTTC
TRBJ2-5 many TRBV30 - CAWTHESTETQYF TGTGCCTGGACACACGAGTCCACAGAGACCCAGTACTTC
TRBJ1-4 - TRBV28 TRBD1 CASSLTQGGEKPFF TGTGCCAGCAGCCTAACCCAGGGGGGGGAAAAACCGTTTTTT
TRBJ1-2 many TRBV20-1 - CSANREGSDGYGYTF TGCAGTGCTAACCGGGAAGGGTCGGATGGCTATGGCTACACCTTC
TRBJ1-1 many TRBV6-1 - CASSEIVMNTEAFF TGTGCCAGCAGTGAAATTGTGATGAACACTGAAGCTTTCTTT
TRBJ2-7 many TRBV12-3/TRBV12-4 TRBD1 CASSSGQGGYEQYF TGTGCCAGCAGTTCGGGACAGGGGGGTTACGAGCAGTACTTC
TRBJ1-5 once TRBV20-1 - CSARDPGNNQPQHF TGCAGTGCTAGAGATCCCGGGAACAATCAGCCCCAGCATTTT
TRBJ1-6 many TRBV28 - CASRLFRGYNSPLHF TGTGCCAGCAGACTGTTCCGGGGGTATAATTCACCCCTCCACTTT
TRBJ2-1 many TRBV24-1 - CATSDRDLGYEQFF TGTGCCACCAGTGATCGGGACCTGGGTTATGAGCAGTTCTTC
TRBJ2-7 many TRBV13 - CASSPQYGYEQYF TGTGCCAGCAGCCCCCAATACGGGTACGAGCAGTACTTC
TRBJ1-3 - TRBV19 - CASKPQGDTIYF TGTGCCAGTAAACCTCAGGGCGACACCATATATTTT
TRBJ2-5 many TRBV28 TRBD2 CATTIAGGRKTQYF TGTGCCACGACGATAGCGGGAGGACGGAAGACCCAGTACTTC
TRBJ1-1 many TRBV30 - CAWNGVVRDTEAFF TGTGCCTGGAATGGTGTGGTCAGAGACACTGAAGCTTTCTTT
TRBJ2-5 many TRBV7-9 - CASRTQETQYF TGTGCCAGCAGGACACAAGAGACCCAGTACTTC
TRBJ2-3 - TRBV12-3/TRBV12-4 - CASSLGGVTQYF TGTGCCAGCAGTTTAGGAGGGGTTACGCAGTATTTT
TRBJ1-2 few TRBV12-3/TRBV12-4 - CASSLNRDLFTNYGYTF TGTGCCAGCAGTTTAAACAGGGACCTTTTCACTAACTATGGCTACACCTTC
TRBJ1-5 - TRBV2 - CASTDLDNQPQHF TGTGCCAGCACGGATCTAGACAATCAGCCCCAGCATTTT
TRBJ2-7 few TRBV19 - CASSREGNIDEQYF TGTGCCAGTAGTAGAGAAGGGAATATAGACGAGCAGTACTTC
TRBJ2-7 few TRBV15 - CATSRVGLTDGQYF TGTGCCACCAGCAGAGTCGGGCTCACCGATGGGCAGTACTTC
TRBJ2-7 many TRBV5-1 - CASSIDRTYEQYF TGCGCCAGCAGCATCGACAGAACCTACGAGCAGTACTTC
TRBJ1-1 - TRBV18 - CASSSSRTPMNTEAFF TGTGCCAGCTCATCATCCCGGACACCCATGAACACTGAAGCTTTCTTT
TRBJ2-5 many TRBV29-1 - CSVEDQQGLGTQYF TGCAGCGTTGAAGATCAACAGGGCCTTGGGACCCAGTACTTC
TRBJ2-6 - TRBV5-6 - CASIAWGANVLTF TGTGCCAGCATAGCATGGGGGGCCAACGTCCTGACTTTC
TRBJ1-2 many TRBV28 - CASSRQRGGYTF TGTGCCAGCAGTCGACAGAGGGGAGGCTACACCTTC
TRBJ2-1 - TRBV19 TRBD2 CASSILRGSGSSYNEQFF TGTGCCAGTAGTATCTTACGGGGAAGCGGGAGCTCCTACAATGAGCAGTTCTTC
TRBJ2-2 many TRBV19 TRBD1 CASSDRVRTGELFF TGTGCCAGTAGCGACAGGGTTAGGACCGGGGAGCTGTTTTTT
TRBJ1-4 - TRBV7-9 - CASSSGTSNEKLFF TGTGCCAGCAGCTCAGGGACATCGAATGAAAAACTGTTTTTT
TRBJ1-2 - TRBV14 - CASSQDLEGGYTF TGTGCCAGCAGCCAAGATCTCGAGGGGGGCTACACCTTC